This T cell receptor (beta chain) was sequenced for a study of blood T cell repertoires in COVID-19. CDR3 length equals 14 residues. Looked up from germline, CDR1 is MNHEY and CDR2 is SVGAGI. The germline V and J ends were trimmed by 5 bases and 0 bases, with 10 bases remaining between them. As processed by the authors: How many nucleated cells were present was estimated from reference gene primer amplification. Profiled with immunoSEQ multiplex PCR; TCRdb holds only in-frame clones, not every one. The V and J calls and clone size come from that table; D and trimming were worked out from the DNA. The sample consists of roughly 150,000 clones, 84% of them appearing once. This clone turned up a few times.

The clonotype was recovered from a woman between 45 and 60 years old with acute or convalescent COVID-19. The sample taken for sequencing was peripheral blood. The rearrangement uses TRBV6-5 and TRBJ1-2, with no clear D. CDR3 sequence: CASSSLGSNYGYTF. The CDR3 DNA sequence: TGTGCCAGCAGTAGTCTAGGATCTAACTATGGCTACACCTTC.